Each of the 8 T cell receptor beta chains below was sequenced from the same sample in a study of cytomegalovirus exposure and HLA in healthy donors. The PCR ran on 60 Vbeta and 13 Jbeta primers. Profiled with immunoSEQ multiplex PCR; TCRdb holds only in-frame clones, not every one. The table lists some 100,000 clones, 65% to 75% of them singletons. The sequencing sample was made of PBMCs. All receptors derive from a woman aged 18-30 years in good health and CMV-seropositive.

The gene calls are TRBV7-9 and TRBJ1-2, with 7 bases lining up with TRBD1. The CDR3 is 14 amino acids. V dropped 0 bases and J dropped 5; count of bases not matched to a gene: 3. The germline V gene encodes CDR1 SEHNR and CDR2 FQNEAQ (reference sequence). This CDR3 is CASSLAGTAYGYTF. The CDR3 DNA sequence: TGTGCCAGCAGCTTAGCGGGGACAGCGTATGGCTACACCTTC.

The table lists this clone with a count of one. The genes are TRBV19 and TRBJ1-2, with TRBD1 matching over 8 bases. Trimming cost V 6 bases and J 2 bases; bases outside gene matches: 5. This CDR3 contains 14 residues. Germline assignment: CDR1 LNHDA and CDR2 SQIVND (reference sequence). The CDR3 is CASRRGQGNYGYTF. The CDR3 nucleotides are TGTGCCAGTAGGCGCGGACAGGGCAACTATGGCTACACCTTC.

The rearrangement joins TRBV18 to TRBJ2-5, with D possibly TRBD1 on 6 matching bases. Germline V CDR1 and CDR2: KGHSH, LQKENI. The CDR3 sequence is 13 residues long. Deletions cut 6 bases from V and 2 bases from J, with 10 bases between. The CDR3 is CASSRGQQETQYF. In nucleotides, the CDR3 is TGTGCCAGCTCCCGTGGACAGCAAGAGACCCAGTACTTC.

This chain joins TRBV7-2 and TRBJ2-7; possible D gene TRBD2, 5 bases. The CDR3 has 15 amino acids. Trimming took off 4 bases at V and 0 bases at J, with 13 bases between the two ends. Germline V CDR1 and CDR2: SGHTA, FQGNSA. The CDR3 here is CASSSTGVLSYEQYF. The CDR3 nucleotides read TGTGCCAGCAGCTCAACCGGGGTCCTCTCCTACGAGCAGTACTTC.

CDR3 sequence: CASSSGQTATGTF. CDR3 coding DNA: TGTGCCAGCAGCTCGGGACAGACGGCGACGGGGACCTTC. The chain recombines TRBV7-9 with TRBJ1-2, with 7 bases matching TRBD1. Looked up from germline, CDR1 is SEHNR and CDR2 is FQNEAQ (reference sequence). The trim removed 4 bases at V and 14 bases at J, leaving 13 bases unmatched. The CDR3 sequence is 13 residues long.

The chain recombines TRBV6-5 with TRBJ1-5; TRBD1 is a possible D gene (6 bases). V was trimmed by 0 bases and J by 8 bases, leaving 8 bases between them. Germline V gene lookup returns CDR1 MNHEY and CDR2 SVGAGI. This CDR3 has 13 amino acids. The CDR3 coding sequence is TGTGCCAGCAGTTACTCAAACAGGGAGCCCCAGCATTTT. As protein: CASSYSNREPQHF.

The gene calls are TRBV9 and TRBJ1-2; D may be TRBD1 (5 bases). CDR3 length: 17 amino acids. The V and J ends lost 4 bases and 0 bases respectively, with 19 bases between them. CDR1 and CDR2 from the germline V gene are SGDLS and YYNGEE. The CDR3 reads CASSPYLDTVTNYGYTF. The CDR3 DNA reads TGTGCCAGCAGCCCCTACCTGGACACGGTGACTAACTATGGCTACACCTTC. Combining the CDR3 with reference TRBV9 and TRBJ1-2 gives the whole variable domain DSGVTQTPKHLITATGQRVTLRCSPRSGDLSVYWYQQSLDQGLQFLIQYYNGEERAKGNILERFSAQQFPDLHSELNLSSLELGDSALYFCASSPYLDTVTNYGYTFGSGTRLTVV.

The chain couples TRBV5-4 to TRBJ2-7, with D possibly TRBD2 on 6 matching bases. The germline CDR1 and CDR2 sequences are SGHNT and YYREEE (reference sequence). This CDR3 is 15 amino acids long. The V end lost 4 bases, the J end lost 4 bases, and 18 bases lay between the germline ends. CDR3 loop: CASSRGDSSLYEQYF. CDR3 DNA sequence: TGTGCCAGCAGCCGCGGGGACTCGTCCTTATACGAGCAGTACTTC.